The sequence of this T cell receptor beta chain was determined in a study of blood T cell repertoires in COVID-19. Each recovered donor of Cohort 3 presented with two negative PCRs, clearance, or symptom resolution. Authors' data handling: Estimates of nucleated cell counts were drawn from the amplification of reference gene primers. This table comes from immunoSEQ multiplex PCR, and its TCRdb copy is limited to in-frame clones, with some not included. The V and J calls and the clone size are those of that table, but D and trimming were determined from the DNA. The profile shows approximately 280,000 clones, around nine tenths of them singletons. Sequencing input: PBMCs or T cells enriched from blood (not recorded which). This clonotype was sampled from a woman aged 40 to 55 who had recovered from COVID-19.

The CDR3 region is CASSPEASGRWNEQFF. For the CDR3, the DNA is TGTGCCAGTAGTCCTGAGGCTAGCGGGAGGTGGAATGAGCAGTTCTTC. The V call is TRBV19, the J call TRBJ2-1; 11 bases align to TRBD2. The CDR3 runs 16 residues. From germline, CDR1 is LNHDA and CDR2 SQIVND (reference sequence). The V and J ends lost 5 bases and 7 bases, in that order; junction bases with no gene match: 10.